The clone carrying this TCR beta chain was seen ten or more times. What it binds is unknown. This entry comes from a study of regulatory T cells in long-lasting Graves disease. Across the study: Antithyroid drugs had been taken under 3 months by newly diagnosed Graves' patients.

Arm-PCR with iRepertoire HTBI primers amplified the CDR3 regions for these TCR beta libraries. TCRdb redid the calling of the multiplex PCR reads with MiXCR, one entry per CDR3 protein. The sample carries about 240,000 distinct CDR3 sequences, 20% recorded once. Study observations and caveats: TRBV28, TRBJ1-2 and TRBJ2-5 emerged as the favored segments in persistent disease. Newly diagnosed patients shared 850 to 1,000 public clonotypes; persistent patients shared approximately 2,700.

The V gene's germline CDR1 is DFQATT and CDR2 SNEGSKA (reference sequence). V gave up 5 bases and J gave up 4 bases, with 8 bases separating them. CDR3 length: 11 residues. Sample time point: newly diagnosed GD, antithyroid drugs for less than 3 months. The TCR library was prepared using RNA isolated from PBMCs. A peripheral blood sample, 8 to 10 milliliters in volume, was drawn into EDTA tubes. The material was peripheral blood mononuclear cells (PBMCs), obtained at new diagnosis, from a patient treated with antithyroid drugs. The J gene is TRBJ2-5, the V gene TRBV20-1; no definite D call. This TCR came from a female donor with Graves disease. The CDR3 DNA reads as TGCAGTGCTGCCCCGGGAGAGACCCAGTACTTC. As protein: CSAAPGETQYF.